Listed below are T cell receptor gamma chains from one sample, sequenced in a study of intestinal T cells in coeliac disease. TCRdb redid the clone calls on the multiplex PCR reads with CATT. The sample comprises about 870 gamma-chain clones, 48% of which are singletons, and about 15% rests with the top ten. Material for sequencing was a duodenal biopsy. Source of these receptors: a human donor with celiac disease. Each CDR3 is given with its conserved first and last residue.

j_gene,v_gene,CDR3aa
TRGJP1,TRGV2,CATWDPGDTTGWFKIF
TRGJ1/TRGJ2,TRGV2,CADLGRYYKKLF
TRGJ1/TRGJ2,TRGV2,CAHLGRAWWRKKLF
TRGJ1/TRGJ2,TRGV2,CAHLGRAEGKAYYKKLF
TRGJ1/TRGJ2,TRGV10,CAAWDWRYYRKLF
TRGJP1,TRGV11,CALPGQYTTGWFKIF
TRGJP2,TRGV4,CATWDKYIVSDWIKTF
TRGJ1/TRGJ2,TRGV2,CADLGTGLGVYYKKLF
TRGJP1,TRGV2,CATWDGTPVGTTGWFKIF
TRGJP1,TRGV11,CACLGPCGTTGWFKIF
TRGJ1/TRGJ2,TRGV2,CATVGRAGGYKKLF
TRGJ1/TRGJ2,TRGV8,CATGPYANYYKKLF
TRGJ1/TRGJ2,TRGV4,CADLDSYKKLF
TRGJP1,TRGV2,CATWDGPTGWFKIF
TRGJ1/TRGJ2,TRGV10,CAAWSISSLNYYKKLF
TRGJ1/TRGJ2,TRGV9,CALWEVTGKKLF
TRGJ1/TRGJ2,TRGV2,CAHLGREKLF
TRGJ1/TRGJ2,TRGV4,CATWDGPSISKLF
TRGJ1/TRGJ2,TRGV2,CATWDGRRYKKLF
TRGJ1/TRGJ2,TRGV9,CALWEPHYYKKLF
TRGJ1/TRGJ2,TRGV10,CAAWGLEYYKKLF
TRGJ1/TRGJ2,TRGV8,CAPESSYKKLF
TRGJP2,TRGV10,CAAMGVDWIKTF
TRGJ1/TRGJ2,TRGV2,CATWDGRNLF
TRGJP1,TRGV2,CADLGPRDTTGWFKIF
TRGJ1/TRGJ2,TRGV5P,CATWGQAALYYKKLF
TRGJ1/TRGJ2,TRGV4,CATWDELPRKLF
TRGJP1,TRGV2,CATWTRDTTGWFKIF
TRGJ1/TRGJ2,TRGV11,CACWIRHVDISKLF
TRGJ1/TRGJ2,TRGV2,CATWDGLRITYKKLF
TRGJ1/TRGJ2,TRGV4,CANLGWAKYKKLF
TRGJ1/TRGJ2,TRGV2,CAPGTGAYKKLF
TRGJP2,TRGV2,CATWEAVRYSSDWIKTF